This TCR beta chain appears in the sequencing data of a study of identical twins. It was template switching that added a universal primer site, and there were unique molecular identifiers on the cDNA. One entry per CDR3 protein results from TCRdb running MiXCR on the 5' RACE reads. The sample records under 800,000 distinct CDR3 sequences, around 21% being singletons. CDR1 and CDR2 from the germline V gene are DFQATT and SNEGSKA (reference sequence). The CDR3 is made up of 14 amino acids. V gave up 5 bases and J gave up 0 bases, with 13 bases separating them. The table lists this clonotype with many counts. In addition, the sample was reused for a study of T cells expressing NK-cell markers. That publication notes: Of eight sequenced donors, seven were HCMV-seropositive and one HCMV-seronegative. The CD3+CD56-NKG2C+ fraction of a handful of donors was also led by these clonotypes. It is unclear if expanded NKG2C-expressing clones target HCMV antigens.

The V and J genes are TRBV20-1 and TRBJ1-1; no clear D. The clonotype was recovered from a woman between 18 and 29 years old in good health. The sequenced sample was PBMCs. CDR3 region: CSAPERTVNTEAFF. The CDR3 nucleotides read TGCAGTGCTCCGGAGAGGACGGTGAACACTGAAGCTTTCTTT.